This T cell receptor (beta chain) was profiled in a study of beta chain features in type 1 diabetes. Whole-study findings and limits: Researchers report that Type 1 diabetes patients had moderately but significantly shorter TCRB CDR3s across all four CD4+ subsets.

Sequencing targeted expressed TCRB transcripts, as all isolated RNA had been reverse transcribed. Generated by immunoSEQ multiplex PCR, the TCRdb table keeps only in-frame clones and is missing some. The table includes about 220,000 clones, under 13% detected once. This clone is termed medium-sized. What it binds is unknown. Germline V gene sequence: CDR1 ENHRY, CDR2 SYGVKD. The CDR3 length is 15 residues. Trimming removed 3 bases from V and 8 bases from J, with 16 bases in between. The clonotype was recovered from a young man in good health. Source material: central memory CD4+ T cells from blood. The genes are TRBV10-3 and TRBJ1-4; D gene unclear. The CDR3 protein is CAISDPGRSDEKLFF. CDR3 DNA: TGTGCCATCAGTGATCCGGGCAGGTCGGACGAAAAACTGTTTTTT.